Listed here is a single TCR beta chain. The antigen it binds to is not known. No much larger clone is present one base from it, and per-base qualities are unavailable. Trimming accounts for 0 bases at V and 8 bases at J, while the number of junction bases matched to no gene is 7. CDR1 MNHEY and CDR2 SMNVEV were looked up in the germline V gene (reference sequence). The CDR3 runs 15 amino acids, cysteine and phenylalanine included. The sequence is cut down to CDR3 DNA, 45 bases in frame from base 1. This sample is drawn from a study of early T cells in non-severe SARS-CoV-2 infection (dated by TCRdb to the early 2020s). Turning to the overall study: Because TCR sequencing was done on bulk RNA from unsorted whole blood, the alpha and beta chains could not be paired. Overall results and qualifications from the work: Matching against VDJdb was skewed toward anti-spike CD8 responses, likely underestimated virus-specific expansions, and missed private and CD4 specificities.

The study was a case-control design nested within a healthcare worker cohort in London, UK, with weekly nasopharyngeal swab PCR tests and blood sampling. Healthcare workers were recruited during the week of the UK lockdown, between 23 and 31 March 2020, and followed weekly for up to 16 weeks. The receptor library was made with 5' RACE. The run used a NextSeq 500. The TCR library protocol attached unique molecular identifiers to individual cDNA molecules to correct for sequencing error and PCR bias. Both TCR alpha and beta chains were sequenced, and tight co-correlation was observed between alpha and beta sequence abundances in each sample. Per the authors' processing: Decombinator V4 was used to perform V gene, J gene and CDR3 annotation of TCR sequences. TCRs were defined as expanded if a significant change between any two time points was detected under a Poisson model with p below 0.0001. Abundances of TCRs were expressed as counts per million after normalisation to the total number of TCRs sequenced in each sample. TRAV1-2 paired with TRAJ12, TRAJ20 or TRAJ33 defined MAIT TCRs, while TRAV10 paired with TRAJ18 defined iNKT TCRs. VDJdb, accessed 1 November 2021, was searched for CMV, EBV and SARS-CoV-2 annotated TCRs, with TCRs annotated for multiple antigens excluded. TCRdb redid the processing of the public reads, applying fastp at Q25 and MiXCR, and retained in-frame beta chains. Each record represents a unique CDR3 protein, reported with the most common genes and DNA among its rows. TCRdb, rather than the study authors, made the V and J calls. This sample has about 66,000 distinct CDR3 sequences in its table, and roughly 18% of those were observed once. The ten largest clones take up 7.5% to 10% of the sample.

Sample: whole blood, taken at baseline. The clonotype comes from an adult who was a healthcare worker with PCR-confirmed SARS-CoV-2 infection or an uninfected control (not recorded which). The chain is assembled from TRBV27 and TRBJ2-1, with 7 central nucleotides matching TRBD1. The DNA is TGTGCCAGCAGTTTATCGAGACAGGGTAAATATGAGCAGTTCTTC. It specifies CASSLSRQGKYEQFF.